This entry features one T cell receptor beta chain sequence. The target antigen is unknown. For every donor, a draw yielded 8.5 to 10 milliliters of peripheral blood. The sample is drawn from a study of blood T cells in healthy people across ages. It was with a sample-barcoded 5' primer and a J-beta primer mix that a second PCR of about 6 to 12 cycles was run. TCRdb re-called the 5' RACE reads through MiXCR, storing one row per CDR3 protein. The data show over 1,300,000 distinct CDR3 sequences, with 55% to 75% seen just once and 6.5% to 8.5% held by the top ten. Germline CDR1 is MGHRA and CDR2 is YSYEKL. The CDR3 is made up of 14 amino acids. V was cut by 5 bases and J by 5 bases, with 15 bases left in between. Findings and limits, study-wide: Donors of long life had a larger count of naive CD4+ cells and greater diversity than aged donors.

This clonotype was obtained from a man younger than 35 in good health. The chain is built from TRBV4-1 and TRBJ1-2; a weak D match, TRBD1 (5 bases). Sequencing was performed on blood. The CDR3 is CASSFRDGFYGYTF. The CDR3 DNA is TGCGCCAGCAGCTTCCGGGACGGCTTTTATGGCTACACCTTC.